This T cell receptor (beta chain) stems from a study of blood T cell repertoires in COVID-19. Across the whole study: From T cells, B-cell-depleted T cells, or PBMCs came the material, which was cDNA or gDNA.

Original processing notes: Counts of nucleated cells, estimated from reference gene primer amplification, were obtained. Sequencing was performed with immunoSEQ multiplex PCR; in TCRdb, only in-frame clones are kept and a portion is missing. The DNA gave D and trimming, while V, J and clone size come from that table. The sample includes approximately 40,000 clones, roughly 84% seen only once; the top ten take roughly 15%. The V segment lost 3 bases and the J segment 2 bases; nucleotides outside the gene matches: 7. Looked up from germline, CDR1 is KGHSH and CDR2 is LQKENI. The CDR3 totals 16 residues.

The sequencing input was peripheral blood. The TCR sequence derives from a human donor in a cohort sampled during active COVID-19. V gene TRBV18 combines with J gene TRBJ2-5, with TRBD2 matching over 9 bases. DNA of the CDR3: TGTGCCAGCTCACCGTGGCGGGGGGGCCTACAAGAGACCCAGTACTTC. It codes for CASSPWRGGLQETQYF.